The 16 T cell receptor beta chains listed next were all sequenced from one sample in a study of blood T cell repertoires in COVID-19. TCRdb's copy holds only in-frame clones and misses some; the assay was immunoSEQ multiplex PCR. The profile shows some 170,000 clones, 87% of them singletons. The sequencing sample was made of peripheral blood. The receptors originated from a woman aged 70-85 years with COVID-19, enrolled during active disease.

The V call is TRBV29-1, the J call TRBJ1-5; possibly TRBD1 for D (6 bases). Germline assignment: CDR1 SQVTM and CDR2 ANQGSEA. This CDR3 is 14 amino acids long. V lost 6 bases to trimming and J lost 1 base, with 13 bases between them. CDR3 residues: CSVATQGSNQPQHF. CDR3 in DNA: TGCAGCGTAGCAACACAGGGAAGCAATCAGCCCCAGCATTTT.

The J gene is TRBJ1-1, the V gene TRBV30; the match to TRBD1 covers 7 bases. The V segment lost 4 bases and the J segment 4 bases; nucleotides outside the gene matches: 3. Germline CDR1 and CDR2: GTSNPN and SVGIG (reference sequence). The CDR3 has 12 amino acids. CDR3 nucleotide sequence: TGTGCCTGGATACAGGGGATCACTGAAGCTTTCTTT. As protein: CAWIQGITEAFF.

Here the CDR3 DNA reads TGTGCCAGCAGCCAGACAGGGGGAGGCAATCAGCCCCAGCATTTT. Its protein is CASSQTGGGNQPQHF. The chain carries TRBV7-9 and TRBJ1-5; 9 bases align to TRBD1. Germline CDR1 reads SEHNR; CDR2 reads FQNEAQ (reference sequence). V dropped 5 bases and J dropped 2; count of bases not matched to a gene: 4. The length of the CDR3 is 15 residues.

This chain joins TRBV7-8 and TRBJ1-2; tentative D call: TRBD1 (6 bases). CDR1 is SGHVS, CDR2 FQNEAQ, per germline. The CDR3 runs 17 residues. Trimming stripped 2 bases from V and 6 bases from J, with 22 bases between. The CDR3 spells CASSLSTAGGAVNGYTF. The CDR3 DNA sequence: TGTGCCAGCAGCTTATCAACCGCGGGGGGCGCGGTGAATGGCTACACCTTC.

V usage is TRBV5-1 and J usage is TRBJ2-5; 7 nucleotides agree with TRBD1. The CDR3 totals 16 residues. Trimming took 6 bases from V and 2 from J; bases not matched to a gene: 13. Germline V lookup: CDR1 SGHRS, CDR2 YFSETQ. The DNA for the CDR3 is TGCGCCAGCACCAATTCCCATCGACAGGGTCAAGAGACCCAGTACTTC. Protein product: CASTNSHRQGQETQYF.

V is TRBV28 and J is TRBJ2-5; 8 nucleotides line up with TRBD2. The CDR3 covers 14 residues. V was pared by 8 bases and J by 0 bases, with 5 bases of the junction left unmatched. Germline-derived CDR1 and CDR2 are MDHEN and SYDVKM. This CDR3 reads CASCRGGDQETQYF. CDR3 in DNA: TGTGCCAGCTGCCGGGGGGGGGACCAAGAGACCCAGTACTTC.

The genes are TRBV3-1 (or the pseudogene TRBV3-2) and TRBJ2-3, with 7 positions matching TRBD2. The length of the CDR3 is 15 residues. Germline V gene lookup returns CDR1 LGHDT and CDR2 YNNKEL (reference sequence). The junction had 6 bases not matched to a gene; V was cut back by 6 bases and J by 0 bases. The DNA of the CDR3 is TGTGCCAGCAGAGTAAGCGGGGTTAGCACAGATACGCAGTATTTT. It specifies CASRVSGVSTDTQYF.

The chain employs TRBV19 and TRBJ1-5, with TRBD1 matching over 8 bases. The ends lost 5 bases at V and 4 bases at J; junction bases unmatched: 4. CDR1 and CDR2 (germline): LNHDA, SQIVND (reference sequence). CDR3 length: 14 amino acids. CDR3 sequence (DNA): TGTGCCAGTAGTCCCGGACAGGGTAATCAGCCCCAGCATTTT. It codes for CASSPGQGNQPQHF.

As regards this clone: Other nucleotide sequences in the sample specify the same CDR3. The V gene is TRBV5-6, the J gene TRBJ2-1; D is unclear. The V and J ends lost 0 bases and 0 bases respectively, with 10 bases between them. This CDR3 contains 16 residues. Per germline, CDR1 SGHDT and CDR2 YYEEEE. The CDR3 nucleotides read TGTGCCAGCAGCTTGGTTGTTGGCAGCTCCTACAATGAGCAGTTCTTC. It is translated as CASSLVVGSSYNEQFF.

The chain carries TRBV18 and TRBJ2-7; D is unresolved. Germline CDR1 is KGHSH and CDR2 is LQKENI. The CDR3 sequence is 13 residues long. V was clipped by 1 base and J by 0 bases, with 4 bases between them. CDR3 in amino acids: CASSPRASYEQYF. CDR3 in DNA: TGTGCCAGCTCACCACGGGCCTCCTACGAGCAGTACTTC.

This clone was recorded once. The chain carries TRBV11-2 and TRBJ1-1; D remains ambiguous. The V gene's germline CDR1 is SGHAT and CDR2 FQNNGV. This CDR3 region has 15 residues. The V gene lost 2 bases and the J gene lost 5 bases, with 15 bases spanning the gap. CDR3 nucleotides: TGTGCCAGCAGCTTAAACGGTCAGTTCGGGACTGAAGCTTTCTTT. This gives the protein CASSLNGQFGTEAFF.

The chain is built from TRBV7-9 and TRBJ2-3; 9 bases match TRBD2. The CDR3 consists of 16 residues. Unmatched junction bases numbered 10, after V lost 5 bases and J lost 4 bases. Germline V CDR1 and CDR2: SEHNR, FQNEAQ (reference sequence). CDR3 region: CASSPLGAGGPDTQYF. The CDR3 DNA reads TGTGCCAGCAGCCCCCTAGGCGCGGGAGGGCCAGATACGCAGTATTTT.

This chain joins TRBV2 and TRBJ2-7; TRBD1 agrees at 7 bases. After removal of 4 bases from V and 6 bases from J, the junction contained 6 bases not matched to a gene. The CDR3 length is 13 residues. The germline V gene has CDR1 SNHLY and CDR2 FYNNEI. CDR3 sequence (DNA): TGTGCCAGCAGTGTACAAGGGGGCGGCGAGCAGTACTTC. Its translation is CASSVQGGGEQYF.

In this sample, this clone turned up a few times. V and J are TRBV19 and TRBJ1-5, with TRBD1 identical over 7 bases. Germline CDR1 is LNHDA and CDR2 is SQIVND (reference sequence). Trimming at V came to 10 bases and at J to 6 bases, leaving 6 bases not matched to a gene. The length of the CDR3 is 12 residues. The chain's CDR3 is CATDRVGQPQHF. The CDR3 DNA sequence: TGTGCCACTGACAGGGTCGGTCAGCCCCAGCATTTT.

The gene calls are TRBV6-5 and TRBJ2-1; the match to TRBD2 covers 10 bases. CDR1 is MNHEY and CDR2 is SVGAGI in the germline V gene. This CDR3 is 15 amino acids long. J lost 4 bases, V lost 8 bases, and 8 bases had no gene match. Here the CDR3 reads CASLLTSGIYNEQFF. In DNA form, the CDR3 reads TGTGCCAGCCTACTTACTAGCGGGATTTACAATGAGCAGTTCTTC.

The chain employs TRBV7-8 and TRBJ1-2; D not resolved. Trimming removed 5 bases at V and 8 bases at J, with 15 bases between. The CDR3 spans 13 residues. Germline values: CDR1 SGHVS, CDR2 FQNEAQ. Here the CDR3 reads CASSVRSFSGYTF. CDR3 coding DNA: TGTGCCAGCAGCGTGCGTTCTTTCTCCGGCTACACCTTC.